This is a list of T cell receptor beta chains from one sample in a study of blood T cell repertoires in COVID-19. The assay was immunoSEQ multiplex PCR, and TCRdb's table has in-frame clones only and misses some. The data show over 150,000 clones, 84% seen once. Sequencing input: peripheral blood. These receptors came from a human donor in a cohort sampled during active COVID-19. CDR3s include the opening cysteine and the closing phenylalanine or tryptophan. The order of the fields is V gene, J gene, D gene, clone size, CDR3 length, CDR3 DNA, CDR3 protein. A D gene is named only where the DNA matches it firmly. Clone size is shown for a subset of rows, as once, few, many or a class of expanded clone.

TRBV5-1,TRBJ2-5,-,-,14,TGCGCCAGCAGCTTGGTCCCGGGAGTGGAGACCCAGTACTTC,CASSLVPGVETQYF
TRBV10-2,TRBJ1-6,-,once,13,TGCGCCAGCAGGGGGACTGGGAATTCACCCCTCCACTTT,CASRGTGNSPLHF
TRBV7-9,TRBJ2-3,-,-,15,TGTGCCAGCAGCTTAGTCCCAACTAGCACAGATACGCAGTATTTT,CASSLVPTSTDTQYF
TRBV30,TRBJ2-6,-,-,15,TGTGCCTGTCTTGGACAGCAGGCTGGGGCCAACGTCCTGACTTTC,CACLGQQAGANVLTF
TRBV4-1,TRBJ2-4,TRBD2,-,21,TGCGCCAGCAGCCAAGTGACAGCCGGGACTATGGGAGTGGGAGCCAAAAACATTCAGTACTTC,CASSQVTAGTMGVGAKNIQYF
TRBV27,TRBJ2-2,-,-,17,TGTGCCAGCAGTTCCTCCGTAGGAGATCTGAACACCGGGGAGCTGTTTTTT,CASSSSVGDLNTGELFF
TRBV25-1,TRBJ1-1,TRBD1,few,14,TGTGCCAGCAGGAATCAGGGGGCGCGTGATGAAGCTTTCTTT,CASRNQGARDEAFF
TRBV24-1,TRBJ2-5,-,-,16,TGTGCCACCAGTGATTCGGGCATGGGGCCCCAAGAGACCCAGTACTTC,CATSDSGMGPQETQYF
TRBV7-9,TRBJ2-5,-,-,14,TGTGCCAGCAGCTCGGGGTTGGGAAAAGAGACCCAGTACTTC,CASSSGLGKETQYF
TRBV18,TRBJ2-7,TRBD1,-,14,TGTGCCAGCTCACCGGACAGGGCCACCTACGAGCAGTACTTC,CASSPDRATYEQYF